This TCR beta chain was sequenced in a study of T cell changes during pregnancy in multiple sclerosis. The germline V gene encodes CDR1 SGHTA and CDR2 FQGNSA. The CDR3 length is 13 residues. V was trimmed by 5 bases and J by 5 bases, leaving 10 bases between them. Generated by immunoSEQ multiplex PCR, the TCRdb table keeps only in-frame clones and is missing some. The sample contains about 39,000 clones, nearly 90% of which appear only once. The rearrangement uses TRBV7-2 and TRBJ2-1, with D maybe TRBD2 (5 bases). The receptor was derived from a female donor with multiple sclerosis, enrolled in a pregnancy study. Sequencing used CD8+ T cells from peripheral blood mononuclear cells, obtained in the first trimester of pregnancy. The CDR3 region has the DNA TGTGCCAGCAGCCGCCCGGAGGACAATGAGCAGTTCTTC. It encodes CASSRPEDNEQFF.